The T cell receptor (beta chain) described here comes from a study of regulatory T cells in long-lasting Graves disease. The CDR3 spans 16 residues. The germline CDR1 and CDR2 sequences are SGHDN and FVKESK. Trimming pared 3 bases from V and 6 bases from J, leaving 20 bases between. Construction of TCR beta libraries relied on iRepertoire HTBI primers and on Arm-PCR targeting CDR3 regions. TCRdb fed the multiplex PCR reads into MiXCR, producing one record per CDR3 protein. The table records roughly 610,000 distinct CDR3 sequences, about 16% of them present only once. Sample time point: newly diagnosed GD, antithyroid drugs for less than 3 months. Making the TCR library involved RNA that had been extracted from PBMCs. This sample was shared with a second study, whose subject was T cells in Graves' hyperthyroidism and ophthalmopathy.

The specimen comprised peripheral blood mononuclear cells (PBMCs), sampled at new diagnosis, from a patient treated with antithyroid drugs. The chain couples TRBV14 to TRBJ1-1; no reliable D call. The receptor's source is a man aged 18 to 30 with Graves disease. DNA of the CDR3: TGTGCCAGCAGCCAGGAGTTAGGACCCCCCTTACCTGAAGCTTTCTTT. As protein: CASSQELGPPLPEAFF.